The 8 T cell receptor beta chains reported below all come from one sample, sequenced in a study of tumor-infiltrating lymphocytes in primary liver carcinoma. Total RNA amounting to approximately 460 ng was the source from which TCR beta cDNA was made with a constant-region primer. The TCR beta library was amplified through three nested multiplex PCR rounds in a modified ARM-PCR procedure. The first two PCR rounds, approximately 10 cycles each, used TRBV1-TRBV30 forward primers and a C-beta reverse primer. TCRdb used MiXCR to reprocess the multiplex PCR reads, holding one entry per CDR3 protein. The sample yields around 330,000 distinct CDR3 sequences, 50% to 60% seen once. Unsorted whole blood served as the source of blood RNA, and germline DNA was extracted as well. The material sequenced was peripheral blood. The receptor set was obtained from a woman between 25 and 40 years old with primary liver carcinoma and hepatitis B virus infection.

With regard to this clonotype: A read error is possible here, since a much larger clone lies one base away. This sequence joins TRBV29-1 and TRBJ2-7; TRBD2 might be the D (6 bases). Germline CDR1 SQVTM, CDR2 ANQGSEA. The CDR3 covers 13 residues. Trimming shortened V by 0 bases and J by 2 bases, and 8 bases separated the two germline ends. CDR3 in DNA: TGCAGCGTTGAAGACGGAGGGGCCTACGAGCAGTACTTC. It yields the protein CSVEDGGAYEQYF.

Points on this clonotype: The CDR3 ends on some other residue instead of the conserved phenylalanine or tryptophan, so this is likely a read error. In DNA, the CDR3 is TGTGCCAGCAGCTTAAACGACCTATACGAGCAGTACCTC. Translation: CASSLNDLYEQYL. J is TRBJ2-7 and V is TRBV11-3; D not certain. The CDR3 consists of 13 residues. V was cut by 2 bases and J by 4 bases, with 9 bases left in between. Germline CDR1 SGHNT, CDR2 YENEEA.

A note on this clonotype: This CDR3 is missing its conserved last phenylalanine or tryptophan, likely due to a read error. The chain joins TRBV11-2 to TRBJ2-1, with D uncertain. The CDR3 has 13 amino acids. Germline CDR1 reads SGHAT; CDR2 reads FQNNGV. In DNA form, the CDR3 reads TGTGTCAGCAGCCAAATCTGGCTACCCGAGCAGTTCCTC. Residues: CVSSQIWLPEQFL.

In this sample, this clonotype turned up many times. V is TRBV10-3 and J is TRBJ2-1; 8 nucleotides match TRBD2. J lost 2 bases, V lost 0 bases, and 3 bases had no gene match. This CDR3 is 16 amino acids long. Per germline, CDR1 ENHRY and CDR2 SYGVKD. DNA for the CDR3: TGTGCCATCAGTGAGTCGGCAGCGGGAGCCTACAATGAGCAGTTCTTC. Amino acids: CAISESAAGAYNEQFF.

This clonotype is medium-sized within its sample. The chain uses TRBV11-2 and TRBJ2-2; 7 nucleotides match TRBD1. The CDR3 loop spans 15 amino acids. V shed 4 bases and J 0 bases; nucleotides not matched to a gene: 2. Germline V lookup: CDR1 SGHAT, CDR2 FQNNGV. The DNA for the CDR3 is TGTGCCAGCAGCTATACAGGGGCGAACACCGGGGAGCTGTTTTTT. Amino acids: CASSYTGANTGELFF.

The gene calls are TRBV10-3 and TRBJ1-4; D remains ambiguous. This CDR3 spans 13 amino acids. Germline lookup yields CDR1 ENHRY and CDR2 SYGVKD. Trimming pared 0 bases from V and 8 bases from J, leaving 7 bases between. The CDR3: CAISESPAEKLFF. CDR3 bases: TGTGCCATCAGTGAGTCTCCGGCGGAAAAACTGTTTTTT.

Many counts were recorded for this clonotype. V usage is TRBV6-2 or TRBV6-3 and J usage is TRBJ1-5; D is unresolved. The germline V gene encodes CDR1 MNHEY and CDR2 SVGEGT. The CDR3 length is 15 residues. Trimming left V 0 bases short and J 2 bases short, with 8 bases between. The chain's CDR3 is CASSYSGFRNQPQHF. Here the CDR3 DNA reads TGTGCCAGCAGTTACTCGGGATTCCGCAATCAGCCCCAGCATTTT.

V and J are TRBV7-3 and TRBJ2-1; no clear D gene. The CDR3 runs to 13 residues. Trimming left V 5 bases short and J 4 bases short, with 9 bases between. Germline CDR1 reads SGHTA; CDR2 reads FQGTGA. The CDR3 DNA reads as TGTGCCAGCAGCCTACAGATTTACAATGAGCAGTTCTTC. This sequence encodes CASSLQIYNEQFF.